These 24 T cell receptor beta chains were sequenced from one sample in a study of blood T cell repertoires in COVID-19. Measured with immunoSEQ multiplex PCR; TCRdb has only the in-frame clones, and not every one. The table records hundreds of thousands of clones, about 86% of them present only once. The sequencing sample was made of PBMCs or T cells enriched from blood (not recorded which). These receptors were obtained from a woman in her forties or fifties who had recovered from COVID-19.

The DNA for the CDR3 is TGTGCCACGCGAGTTAACTATGGCTACACCTTC. Translating it yields CATRVNYGYTF. The chain is built from TRBV6-5 and TRBJ1-2; D ambiguous. V lost 10 bases, J lost 1 base, and 7 bases lay in between. Germline assignment: CDR1 MNHEY and CDR2 SVGAGI. The CDR3 totals 11 residues.

This rearrangement joins TRBV19 to TRBJ1-5, with 7 bases matching TRBD1. Germline values: CDR1 LNHDA, CDR2 SQIVND (reference sequence). The CDR3 runs 16 residues. V shed 9 bases and J 4 bases; nucleotides not matched to a gene: 15. The CDR3 DNA is TGTGCCAGCCGAAATCAACAGGGGCAGCCAAATCAGCCCCAGCATTTT. Its translation: CASRNQQGQPNQPQHF.

This chain links TRBV6-5 with TRBJ2-2, with D maybe TRBD1 (6 bases). Trimming removed 10 bases at V and 4 bases at J, with 16 bases between. Germline V gives CDR1 MNHEY, CDR2 SVGAGI. The CDR3 is 14 amino acids. CDR3 nucleotides: TGTGCCACCCGCCGGGACATGCCCACCGGGGAGCTGTTTTTT. Translation: CATRRDMPTGELFF.

The genes are TRBV28 and TRBJ2-4; D might be TRBD2 (6 bases). Germline-derived CDR1 and CDR2 are MDHEN and SYDVKM. CDR3 length equals 12 residues. V was cut by 6 bases and J by 7 bases, with 10 bases left in between. For the CDR3, the DNA is TGTGCCAGCAGCGAGGGGAGGAACATTCAGTACTTC. It yields the protein CASSEGRNIQYF.

The chain uses TRBV3-1 (or the pseudogene TRBV3-2) and TRBJ1-2; TRBD1 agrees at 7 bases. V was clipped by 3 bases and J by 4 bases; unmatched bases: 2. CDR1 and CDR2 (germline): LGHDT, YNNKEL (reference sequence). The CDR3 loop spans 13 amino acids. As DNA, the CDR3 is TGTGCCAGCAGCCAGGACAGGAGCTATGGCTACACCTTC. This sequence encodes CASSQDRSYGYTF.

The chain links TRBV6-1 to TRBJ1-2; D unresolved. Trimming pared 2 bases from V and 8 bases from J, leaving 9 bases between. The length of the CDR3 is 12 residues. Germline V gives CDR1 MNHNS, CDR2 SASEGT. This CDR3 reads CASSERTVGYTF. The DNA for the CDR3 is TGTGCCAGCAGTGAAAGAACAGTGGGCTACACCTTC.

The chain combines TRBV14 with TRBJ2-2; perhaps TRBD2 as D (5 bases). The germline gives CDR1 SGHDN, CDR2 FVKESK. V was trimmed by 4 bases and J by 5 bases, leaving 8 bases between them. The CDR3 is 13 residues long. The CDR3, as DNA: TGTGCCAGCAGCCCCTCGGGGACCGGGGAGCTGTTTTTT. Its protein is CASSPSGTGELFF.

The gene calls are TRBV19 and TRBJ1-2; D is undetermined. The CDR3 spans 14 residues. Germline CDR1 LNHDA, CDR2 SQIVND (reference sequence). Trimming cost V 4 bases and J 1 base, with 10 bases left between them. The CDR3 coding sequence is TGTGCCAGTAGTAAGGCGGGTTTTAACTATGGCTACACCTTC. Amino acids: CASSKAGFNYGYTF.

The rearrangement uses TRBV5-1 and TRBJ2-7; 9 bases align to TRBD2. Per germline, CDR1 SGHRS and CDR2 YFSETQ. This CDR3 is 14 amino acids long. V was clipped by 4 bases and J by 5 bases; unmatched bases: 7. The CDR3 here is CASSRGGARDEQYF. The CDR3 DNA is TGCGCCAGCAGCCGCGGGGGGGCGAGAGACGAGCAGTACTTC. The full variable domain, rest sourced from reference TRBV5-1 and TRBJ2-7, is KAGVTQTPRYLIKTRGQQVTLSCSPISGHRSVSWYQQTPGQGLQFLFEYFSETQRNKGNFPGRFSGRQFSNSRSEMNVSTLELGDSALYLCASSRGGARDEQYFGPGTRLTVT.

V and J are TRBV30 and TRBJ1-1; maybe TRBD1 (6 bases). The germline CDR1 and CDR2 sequences are GTSNPN and SVGIG (reference sequence). CDR3 length: 15 residues. V lost 0 bases and J lost 4, with 15 bases in between. The CDR3 nucleotides are TGTGCCTGGAGTGTACTAGGGGGGGCTCCCACTGAAGCTTTCTTT. Its translation: CAWSVLGGAPTEAFF.

The chain carries TRBV7-8 and TRBJ2-3; D might be TRBD1 (6 bases). This CDR3 comprises 15 residues. The germline CDR1 and CDR2 sequences are SGHVS and FQNEAQ. V lost 1 base and J 5 bases, leaving 13 bases between the germline ends. The CDR3 DNA reads TGTGCCAGCAGCTTAGTGTGGGGGCGCGGAGATACGCAGTATTTT. The encoded protein is CASSLVWGRGDTQYF.

V gene TRBV18 combines with J gene TRBJ1-4, with D tentatively TRBD1 (6 bases). The V gene's germline CDR1 is KGHSH and CDR2 LQKENI. The CDR3 has 16 amino acids. Trimming cost V 3 bases and J 11 bases, with 22 bases left between them. CDR3 nucleotides: TGTGCCAGCTCACCGATCCGGACAGCCGATCGAATTAAACTGTTTTTT. This codes for CASSPIRTADRIKLFF.

The genes are TRBV5-5 and TRBJ1-6, with 7 bases that match TRBD1. The germline V gene encodes CDR1 SGHKS and CDR2 YYEKEE (reference sequence). V lost 6 bases to trimming and J lost 8 bases; unmatched junction nucleotides: 11. This CDR3 comprises 15 residues. The CDR3, as DNA: TGTGCCAGCACCCCAAGACAGGGAGAGGATTCACCCCTCCACTTT. Protein product: CASTPRQGEDSPLHF.

This rearrangement joins TRBV30 to TRBJ1-3; D call uncertain. The V and J ends lost 4 bases and 1 base respectively, with 14 bases between them. CDR1 and CDR2 (germline): GTSNPN, SVGIG (reference sequence). CDR3 length: 15 residues. In nucleotides, the CDR3 is TGTGCCTGGATGTACTTTTCGGGGTCTGGAAACACCATATATTTT. Its translation: CAWMYFSGSGNTIYF.

V is TRBV6-2 or TRBV6-3 and J is TRBJ1-1; 8 nucleotides match TRBD1. CDR1 MNHEY and CDR2 SVGEGT come from the germline V gene. This CDR3 has 14 residues. V was clipped by 6 bases and J by 1 base; unmatched bases: 4. CDR3 in DNA: TGTGCCAGCAGCAAAACAGGGGGGAACACTGAAGCTTTCTTT. Translation gives CASSKTGGNTEAFF.

The V call is TRBV28, the J call TRBJ1-2; the D gene is possibly TRBD1 (5 bases). Germline CDR1 and CDR2: MDHEN and SYDVKM. The CDR3 totals 18 residues. V was cut by 8 bases and J by 4 bases, with 29 bases left in between. In DNA, the CDR3 is TGTGCCAGCGCGGTTGTCTCAACCGGGGGAGGGACCTTCTATGGCTACACCTTC. It translates to CASAVVSTGGGTFYGYTF.

The chain uses TRBV5-1 and TRBJ2-3, with D possibly being TRBD2 (6 bases). Trimming took off 4 bases at V and 6 bases at J, with 27 bases between the two ends. CDR3 size: 18 residues. The germline V gene encodes CDR1 SGHRS and CDR2 YFSETQ. CDR3 DNA sequence: TGCGCCAGCAGCCGTCACCCTAGCGTTAATGGCGTTCGGGATACGCAGTATTTT. Translating it yields CASSRHPSVNGVRDTQYF.

The V and J genes are TRBV19 and TRBJ2-2, with D possibly TRBD1 on 6 matching bases. This CDR3 contains 15 residues. The V end was cut by 6 bases, the J end by 4 bases, with 15 bases between. CDR1 is LNHDA and CDR2 is SQIVND in the germline V gene (reference sequence). CDR3 sequence: CASSPSGHSTGELFF. As DNA, the CDR3 is TGTGCCAGTAGCCCCTCGGGACACAGCACCGGGGAGCTGTTTTTT.

V usage is TRBV4-3 and J usage is TRBJ1-5, with TRBD1 identical over 7 bases. CDR3 length: 15 residues. CDR1 LGHNA and CDR2 YSLEER come from the germline V gene. V gave up 5 bases and J gave up 6 bases; unmatched junction bases: 10. The CDR3 sequence is CASSNDREVSQPQHF. CDR3 in DNA: TGCGCCAGCAGCAATGACAGGGAGGTTAGTCAGCCCCAGCATTTT.

The CDR3 nucleotides read TGTGCCAGCAGCCCCCTTCCGGGGGGGGGCAACCCCGGGGAGCTGTTTTTT. It encodes CASSPLPGGGNPGELFF. J is TRBJ2-2 and V is TRBV3-1 (or the pseudogene TRBV3-2), with 8 positions matching TRBD2. CDR3 length: 17 residues. Germline V lookup: CDR1 LGHDT, CDR2 YNNKEL (reference sequence). V trimming: 4 bases; J trimming: 6 bases; junction bases outside the gene matches: 13.

This sequence joins TRBV30 and TRBJ1-3, with D perhaps TRBD1 (5 bases). The CDR3 has 16 residues. V shed 2 bases and J shed 0 bases, with 14 bases lying between them. The germline CDR1 and CDR2 sequences are GTSNPN and SVGIG (reference sequence). The CDR3 spells CAWSWAGSLSGNTIYF. The CDR3 DNA is TGTGCCTGGAGTTGGGCAGGGTCCCTCTCTGGAAACACCATATATTTT. Together with reference TRBV30 and TRBJ1-3, the CDR3 gives the full variable domain: SQTIHQWPATLVQPVGSPLSLECTVEGTSNPNLYWYRQAAGRGLQLLFYSVGIGQISSEVPQNLSASRPQDRQFILSSKKLLLSDSGFYLCAWSWAGSLSGNTIYFGEGSWLTVV.

The gene calls are TRBV27 and TRBJ1-5; no clear D. The CDR3 is 15 amino acids. V was pared by 3 bases and J by 7 bases, with 16 bases between. Germline assignment: CDR1 MNHEY and CDR2 SMNVEV (reference sequence). The CDR3: CASSFGSRQGQPQHF. As DNA, the CDR3 is TGTGCCAGCAGTTTTGGTTCCAGGCAAGGACAGCCCCAGCATTTT.

CDR3 residues: CASSLGQGWGTQYF. The CDR3 DNA is TGTGCCAGCAGTTTGGGACAGGGGTGGGGGACCCAGTACTTC. V and J are TRBV28 and TRBJ2-5; 10 bases are shared with TRBD1. Trimming took 3 bases from V and 7 from J; bases not matched to a gene: 5. This CDR3 comprises 14 residues. From germline, CDR1 is MDHEN and CDR2 SYDVKM.

CDR3 DNA: TGTGCCATCAGTGAGTTAAGGGGGGAGACCCAGTACTTC. It is translated as CAISELRGETQYF. The rearrangement joins TRBV10-3 to TRBJ2-5; maybe TRBD1 (6 bases). Germline CDR1 and CDR2: ENHRY and SYGVKD. V gave up 1 base and J gave up 5 bases, with 8 bases separating them. The CDR3 consists of 13 residues.